The 5 T cell receptor beta chains in this list originate from one sample, sequenced in a study of molecular identifiers for immune sequencing clone quantification. From the PCR reads, TCRdb called clonotypes with MiXCR, one entry per CDR3 protein. The table shows approximately 63,000 distinct CDR3 sequences, with around a fifth occurring only once. Material: naive CD8+ T cells from blood, with Jurkat cell RNA spiked in. The sample's subset: FACS-sorted CD8+CD4-CCR7+CD45RA+ naive T cells. These receptor sequences come from a human donor in good health. Some libraries in this study had Jurkat cell RNA spiked in.

In this sample, this clonotype turned up many times. The rearrangement joins TRBV29-1 to TRBJ2-7; perhaps TRBD1 as D (6 bases). This CDR3 region has 15 residues. CDR1 and CDR2 (germline): SQVTM, ANQGSEA. The ends were cut back, 3 bases at V and 0 bases at J, with 15 bases in the middle. CDR3 sequence (DNA): TGCAGCGTTGAGAGTCCGGAACAGGGCTCCTACGAGCAGTACTTC. It yields the protein CSVESPEQGSYEQYF.

This clonotype has a count of ten or more. The rearrangement uses TRBV27 and TRBJ2-1; D tentatively reads TRBD1 or TRBD2 (5 bases each). The V end was cut by 6 bases, the J end by 7 bases, with 13 bases between. This CDR3 region has 13 residues. Germline V gene sequence: CDR1 MNHEY, CDR2 SMNVEV (reference sequence). As DNA, the CDR3 is TGTGCCAGCAGAGAGGGGATTTGGAATGAGCAGTTCTTC. It specifies CASREGIWNEQFF.

The sample holds many counts of this clonotype. The chain couples TRBV20-1 to TRBJ2-1; D might be TRBD2 (6 bases). V was clipped by 3 bases and J by 7 bases, with 16 bases between them. Germline V gene sequence: CDR1 DFQATT, CDR2 SNEGSKA (reference sequence). This CDR3 comprises 14 residues. CDR3 in DNA: TGCAGTGCTAGTGGGCGTCTAGCGATAAATGAGCAGTTCTTC. Its protein is CSASGRLAINEQFF.

Remarks on this clonotype: This may arise from a read error, as a much more abundant clone is one base away. This chain connects TRBV10-3 to TRBJ2-1, with a weak D call TRBD1 (6 bases). This CDR3 contains 15 residues. Germline-derived CDR1 and CDR2 are ENHRY and SYGVKD. CDR3 sequence: CAISERNQGKDEQSF. CDR3 bases: TGTGCCATCAGTGAGAGAAATCAGGGGAAGGATGAGCAGTCCTTC.

The sample holds many counts of this clonotype. V usage is TRBV20-1 and J usage is TRBJ2-1; D is perhaps TRBD1 (5 bases). Germline lookup yields CDR1 DFQATT and CDR2 SNEGSKA (reference sequence). V lost 5 bases to trimming and J lost 2 bases, with 13 bases between them. The CDR3 runs 14 residues. In DNA form, the CDR3 reads TGCAGTGCTCCCCAGGGTGAAGCCTACAATGAGCAGTTCTTC. Translated: CSAPQGEAYNEQFF.